This record concerns one TCR beta chain sequence. The method was immunoSEQ multiplex PCR; TCRdb's version includes in-frame clones alone and lacks a portion of them. The table has around 300,000 clones, about nine tenths seen once. This entry is derived from a study of blood T cell repertoires in COVID-19. Study at large: PBMCs, B-cell-depleted T cells, or T cells provided the cDNA or gDNA that made up the material.

Sequencing was performed on peripheral blood. The receptor was isolated from a man aged 18 to 35 with active or convalescent COVID-19.

The CDR3, as DNA: TGTGCCAGCAGTCCCCGGGGGGGTGGCACTGAAGCTTTCTTT. Translation: CASSPRGGGTEAFF. The V call is TRBV5-5, the J call TRBJ1-1, with D perhaps matching TRBD1 (5 bases). In germline, CDR1 is SGHKS, CDR2 YYEKEE (reference sequence). This CDR3 contains 14 residues. Trimming took off 5 bases at V and 4 bases at J, with 15 bases between the two ends.